The clone carrying this T cell receptor beta chain showed up just a few times. Its antigen is not known. The data belong to a study of T cell clonality in common variable immunodeficiency. Study observations and caveats: Common variable immunodeficiency TCR beta sequences reportedly had fewer deletions and N-nucleotide insertions. Links between repertoire features and CVID complications were heterogeneity-limited. T cell subpopulation sequencing would be needed to explain CVID clonality. CVID subjects shared fewer TCRbeta clones than healthy controls did.

Produced via immunoSEQ multiplex PCR; TCRdb's table is partial and in-frame only. The sample is made up of about 52,000 clones, none counted only once. The sequenced sample was peripheral blood mononuclear cells. The origin of this receptor is a person aged 18 to 75 in good health.

CDR3 amino acids: CASRGAEKLFF. The CDR3 DNA, read in part, is TGTGCCAGTAGGGGGGCCGAAAAG. This rearrangement joins TRBV19 to TRBJ2-2, with TRBD1 as a possible D gene (6 bases). The read falls 3 residues short of the CDR3 end, and the missing part is taken from the germline J gene. CDR1 and CDR2 (germline): LNHDA, SQIVND (reference sequence). The CDR3 is 11 amino acids.